The 5 T cell receptor beta chains below all came from one sample that was sequenced in a study of long-term antiretroviral therapy in people with HIV (dated by TCRdb to the early 2020s). The immunoSEQ hsTCRB v3.0 assay was used at survey level resolution to sequence the TRB variable region. TCRdb re-hosts the immuneACCESS table, in-frame sequences only. Its copies lack some clones; in the studies checked, an unresolved V gene accounts for under half of them, and the cause for the rest is not known. The sample table shows some 28,000 clones, and over 85% are seen once. About a tenth of the sample comes from the top ten. Source: unsorted PBMCs, taken 6.2 years after starting antiretroviral therapy. These receptors originate from a man in his forties with HIV.

The chain couples TRBV6-1 to TRBJ1-2; D is unresolved. Germline V gene lookup returns CDR1 MNHNS and CDR2 SASEGT. Trimming stripped 7 bases from V and 1 base from J, with 10 bases between. The CDR3 sequence is 13 residues long. The CDR3 coding sequence is TGTGCCAGCACCGAACGGAGTAACTATGGCTACACCTTC. As protein: CASTERSNYGYTF.

The chain couples TRBV6-1 to TRBJ1-2, with D hard to call. Germline CDR1 MNHNS, CDR2 SASEGT. There are 12 residues in the CDR3. Trimming stripped 3 bases from V and 7 bases from J, with 9 bases between. CDR3 region: CASSEGAGGYTF. The CDR3 DNA follows: TGTGCCAGCAGTGAGGGTGCGGGTGGCTACACCTTC.

J is TRBJ2-5 and V is TRBV11-2, with 9 bases aligning to TRBD2. Germline V CDR1 and CDR2: SGHAT, FQNNGV. CDR3 length equals 16 residues. V lost 2 bases and J lost 2; bases outside the gene matches: 6. CDR3 protein: CASSLSGAGGQETQYF. CDR3 coding DNA: TGTGCCAGCAGCTTAAGTGGGGCGGGGGGGCAAGAGACCCAGTACTTC.

The rearrangement links TRBV29-1 to TRBJ1-1; D unclear. Germline CDR1 reads SQVTM; CDR2 reads ANQGSEA. CDR3 length equals 15 residues. V lost 5 bases and J lost 1, with 17 bases in between. The CDR3 sequence: CSVSGFGQSNTEAFF. The CDR3 DNA reads TGCAGCGTTTCTGGGTTCGGGCAATCGAACACTGAAGCTTTCTTT.

The rearrangement links TRBV30 to TRBJ1-2, with D hard to call. This CDR3 comprises 12 residues. Germline CDR1 reads GTSNPN; CDR2 reads SVGIG (reference sequence). With 1 base removed from V and 8 bases from J, the gap between germline ends came to 11 bases. This chain's CDR3 is CAWSEGERGYTF. The CDR3 DNA reads as TGTGCCTGGAGTGAGGGAGAGCGCGGCTACACCTTC.